The table lists the clone carrying this TCR beta chain with a few counts. The assay was immunoSEQ multiplex PCR, and TCRdb's table has in-frame clones only and misses some. The profile shows some 1,100,000 clones, 78% of them singletons. The sample originates from a study of shared clonotypes between healthy human individuals. V lost 5 bases and J 5 bases, leaving 12 bases between the germline ends. The CDR3 has 14 residues. Germline-derived CDR1 and CDR2 are MNHEY and SMNVEV (reference sequence). This TCR was sampled from a man between 18 and 35 years old in good health. Some clones in this sample may be carry-over from other donors' samples. The sample comprised memory CD4+ T cells from PBMCs. The sample's subset: CD45RA-negative fraction. The V call is TRBV27, the J call TRBJ1-4; a weak D match, TRBD1 (5 bases). The CDR3 spells CASSTIWGNEKLFF. In DNA, the CDR3 is TGTGCCAGCAGTACCATATGGGGGAATGAAAAACTGTTTTTT.